The clone carrying this TCR beta chain has just a few counts. RNA transcripts gave rise to amplified TCR beta CDR3 regions. The HTBI primer set was used in a first-round RT-PCR of the TCR CDR3. Each CDR3 protein is one row after TCRdb ran MiXCR on the multiplex PCR reads. Of under 600,000 distinct CDR3 sequences listed, 16% are singletons. The data are from a study of T cells in Graves' hyperthyroidism and ophthalmopathy. About the research overall: Before treatment of any kind, peripheral blood was taken at initial diagnosis.

Exclusion of a patient resulted from uncontrolled infection, other autoimmune disease, pregnancy or lactation. With 6 bases clipped from V and 1 base from J, the junction kept 10 bases outside the gene matches. Germline CDR1 and CDR2: DFQATT and SNEGSKA (reference sequence). The CDR3 is 15 amino acids. The chain has TRBV20-1 and TRBJ2-7, with 9 bases matching TRBD2. The clonotype comes from a woman in her thirties or forties with Graves' ophthalmopathy. Sequencing input: blood. This chain's CDR3 is CSARRAGGNSYEQYF. The CDR3 bases are TGCAGTGCCAGAAGGGCGGGAGGGAATTCCTACGAGCAGTACTTC.